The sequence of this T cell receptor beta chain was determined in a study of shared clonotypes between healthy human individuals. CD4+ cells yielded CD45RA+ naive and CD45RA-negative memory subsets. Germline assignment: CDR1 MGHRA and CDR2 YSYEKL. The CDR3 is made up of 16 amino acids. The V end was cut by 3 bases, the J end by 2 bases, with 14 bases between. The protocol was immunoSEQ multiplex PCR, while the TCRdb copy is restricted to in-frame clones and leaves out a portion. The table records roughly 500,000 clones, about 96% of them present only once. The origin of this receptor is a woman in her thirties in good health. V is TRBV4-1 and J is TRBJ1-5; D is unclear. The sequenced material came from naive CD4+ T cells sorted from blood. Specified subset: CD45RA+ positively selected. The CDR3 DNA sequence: TGCGCCAGCAGCCACGTCCGGCTGCGCGGCAATCAGCCCCAGCATTTT. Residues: CASSHVRLRGNQPQHF.